This TCR beta chain was documented in a study of blood T cell repertoires in COVID-19. Overall study context: Acute-phase and convalescent COVID-19 samples originated in the United States, Italy and Spain.

Patients from Seattle were sampled longitudinally, starting during active infection. Germline assignment: CDR1 SNHLY and CDR2 FYNNEI. The CDR3 contains 14 residues. V gave up 4 bases and J gave up 6 bases, with 13 bases separating them. Per the original data handling: The assay estimated nucleated cells by amplifying reference gene primers. Sequencing used immunoSEQ multiplex PCR; TCRdb keeps in-frame clones, though not all of them. The DNA was the basis for D and trimming; V, J and clone size are from that table. The data hold 55,000 to 70,000 clones, with about 91% observed a single time. The V call is TRBV2, the J call TRBJ1-5; D not resolved. The sequence was collected from a middle-aged man with COVID-19, enrolled during active disease. Sequenced sample: peripheral blood. DNA of the CDR3: TGTGCCAGCAGTGGTCTGGGAGAGGGTCAGCCCCAGCATTTT. Translating gives CASSGLGEGQPQHF.